The clone carrying this T cell receptor (beta chain) was counted a few times. Unique molecular identifiers were used to barcode this TCRbeta library. MiXCR, applied by TCRdb to the PCR reads, yields one record per CDR3 protein. The data contain 170,000 or so distinct CDR3 sequences, roughly 7.5% of them singletons. The data stem from a study of T-cell reconstitution after alpha-beta-depleted transplantation in children. The origin of this receptor is a human donor who donated a stem cell graft to a child with Wiskott-Aldrich syndrome. The sequencing here drew on PBMCs from the stem cell graft donor, taken from the stem cell graft.

The CDR3 DNA reads TGTGCCAGCAGCTTTAGTGGGGGGGGTCGAGGCAATCAGCCCCAGCATTTT. It translates to CASSFSGGGRGNQPQHF. The chain employs TRBV12-3 or TRBV12-4 and TRBJ1-5; possible D gene TRBD1, 5 bases. This CDR3 has 17 residues. Trimming pared 6 bases from V and 2 bases from J, leaving 20 bases between.